The 14 T cell receptor beta chains given below trace back to one sample, sequenced in a study of T cell repertoires in cytomegalovirus infection. TCRdb reanalysed the reads using MiXCR and keeps one entry per CDR3 protein. The table has some 700,000 distinct CDR3 sequences, 30% to 40% seen once. Antigens for these TCRs are unknown. Material: cultured PBMCs, obtained from culture after CMV antigen stimulation. Receptors originate from a human donor in good health (CMV status not recorded). Some clones in this sample may be carry-over from other donors' samples.

A few counts support this clonotype. The genes are TRBV28 and TRBJ2-3; D may be TRBD1 or TRBD2 (5 bases each). This CDR3 is 15 amino acids long. Germline lookup yields CDR1 MDHEN and CDR2 SYDVKM. Trimming shortened V by 5 bases and J by 1 base, and 13 bases separated the two germline ends. The CDR3 spells CASSPGTRRTDTQYF. The CDR3 nucleotides read TGTGCCAGCAGTCCCGGGACCCGTCGCACAGATACGCAGTATTTT.

This clonotype was picked up many times. The chain recombines TRBV7-2 with TRBJ2-3; a weak D match, TRBD2 (5 bases). Germline CDR1 SGHTA, CDR2 FQGNSA. The CDR3 extends over 15 amino acids. V was clipped by 0 bases and J by 2 bases, with 9 bases between them. The CDR3 protein is CASSLARATTDTQYF. CDR3 coding DNA: TGTGCCAGCAGCTTAGCGAGGGCGACCACAGATACGCAGTATTTT.

The J gene is TRBJ2-3, the V gene TRBV6-1; D not certain. Germline V gene data show CDR1 as MNHNS and CDR2 as SASEGT. V gave up 7 bases and J gave up 4 bases, with 12 bases separating them. The CDR3 spans 13 residues. In nucleotides, the CDR3 is TGTGCCAGCACTCAAGGAGTGGCAGATACGCAGTATTTT. This translates into CASTQGVADTQYF.

J is TRBJ2-2 and V is TRBV6-6; 9 nucleotides align to TRBD1. Germline-derived CDR1 and CDR2 are MNHNY and SVGAGI (reference sequence). V gave up 7 bases and J gave up 4 bases; unmatched junction bases: 13. This CDR3 spans 17 amino acids. The CDR3 bases are TGTGCCAGCACACAACAGGGGGCTTTATCGATCACCGGGGAGCTGTTTTTT. Protein product: CASTQQGALSITGELFF.

This clonotype has ten or more counts. This rearrangement joins TRBV7-2 to TRBJ2-4; D is ambiguous. Trimming stripped 5 bases from V and 0 bases from J, with 8 bases between. Germline loops: CDR1 SGHTA, CDR2 FQGNSA. The CDR3 covers 14 residues. CDR3 in DNA: TGTGCCAGCAGCCCCACCTTAGCCAAAAACATTCAGTACTTC. Its protein is CASSPTLAKNIQYF.

V and J are TRBV7-8 and TRBJ2-1; TRBD1 is a possible D gene (5 bases). This CDR3 spans 16 amino acids. The V end lost 1 base, the J end lost 6 bases, and 16 bases lay between the germline ends. Germline V gene sequence: CDR1 SGHVS, CDR2 FQNEAQ. The CDR3 DNA sequence: TGTGCCAGCAGCTTAGTCGCAGGGCGAATTAGCAATGAGCAGTTCTTC. This gives the protein CASSLVAGRISNEQFF.

The chain recombines TRBV15 with TRBJ2-5; the D gene is possibly TRBD2 (6 bases). The germline gives CDR1 LNHNV, CDR2 YYDKDF (reference sequence). Trimming pared 8 bases from V and 4 bases from J, leaving 14 bases between. The length of the CDR3 is 13 residues. DNA of the CDR3: TGTGCCACCTGTCGGGGGATTGGAGAGACCCAGTACTTC. Amino acid sequence: CATCRGIGETQYF.

The chain is built from TRBV4-2 and TRBJ1-4; D not certain. Germline loops: CDR1 LGHNA, CDR2 YNFKEQ. V dropped 4 bases and J dropped 5 bases, with 17 bases sitting between them. The CDR3 is 16 residues long. CDR3: CASSRARYRENEKLFF. CDR3 DNA: TGTGCCAGCAGCCGGGCGCGGTATAGGGAAAATGAAAAACTGTTTTTT.

This clonotype was counted a single time. The rearrangement links TRBV4-1 to TRBJ2-1; the D is unclear. The CDR3 is 16 residues long. The ends were cut back, 0 bases at V and 6 bases at J, with 15 bases in the middle. Germline lookup yields CDR1 MGHRA and CDR2 YSYEKL. DNA of the CDR3: TGCGCCAGCAGCCAAGACTCTCGCCTCTTCCCCAATGAGCAGTTCTTC. It is translated as CASSQDSRLFPNEQFF.

The V and J genes are TRBV20-1 and TRBJ2-5, with D perhaps TRBD2 (7 bases). The germline CDR1 and CDR2 sequences are DFQATT and SNEGSKA (reference sequence). This CDR3 is built from 15 residues. The V and J ends lost 2 bases and 5 bases respectively, with 18 bases between them. The CDR3 region is CSARRHRGAGETQYF. The DNA of the CDR3 is TGCAGTGCTAGAAGACATCGGGGGGCCGGGGAGACCCAGTACTTC.

In its sample, this clonotype was seen a few times. This chain uses TRBV12-3 or TRBV12-4 with TRBJ1-3; no clear D. The CDR3 contains 15 residues. Trimming removed 6 bases from V and 0 bases from J, with 12 bases in between. This CDR3 reads CASSLRVVSGNTIYF. CDR3 sequence (DNA): TGTGCCAGCAGCCTTCGGGTAGTCTCTGGAAACACCATATATTTT.

This clonotype has only a few counts. The CDR3 protein is CASSLPPSNEQFF. The CDR3 DNA follows: TGTGCCAGCAGCTTACCTCCGTCCAATGAGCAGTTCTTC. The chain joins TRBV7-8 to TRBJ2-1, with D hard to call. V was trimmed by 2 bases and J by 6 bases, leaving 8 bases between them. The germline CDR1 and CDR2 sequences are SGHVS and FQNEAQ. CDR3 length: 13 amino acids.

V is TRBV5-6 and J is TRBJ2-7, with 12 nucleotides matching TRBD1. The CDR3 covers 16 residues. CDR1 is SGHDT and CDR2 is YYEEEE in the germline V gene. The V segment lost 4 bases and the J segment 5 bases; nucleotides outside the gene matches: 10. Here the CDR3 DNA reads TGTGCCAGCAGCCCGCGCCCGGGACAGGGGGCGGACGAGCAGTACTTC. Its protein product is CASSPRPGQGADEQYF.

This clonotype was observed at least ten times. The chain has TRBV7-2 and TRBJ1-4, with 8 bases lining up with TRBD1. V was clipped by 5 bases and J by 8 bases; unmatched bases: 4. CDR1 SGHTA and CDR2 FQGNSA come from the germline V gene. This CDR3 has 13 amino acids. The CDR3 is CASSPRTGEKLFF. The DNA for the CDR3 is TGTGCCAGCAGCCCTAGGACAGGGGAAAAACTGTTTTTT.